Listed below are T cell receptor beta chains from one sample, sequenced in a study of OX40 agonist ivuxolimab in advanced cancers. Data came from immunoSEQ multiplex PCR; TCRdb stores just in-frame clones and leaves some out. The sample lists about 71,000 clones, just under 95% occurring once. Specimen: CD4+ or CD8+ T cells sorted from blood, collected in a trial of the OX40 agonist ivuxolimab. The receptor source for this set is an adult with an advanced solid tumor such as melanoma, head and neck, liver or kidney cancer. Each CDR3 is given with its conserved first and last residue.

V gene	J gene	CDR3 protein
TRBV5-6	TRBJ2-7	CASTGQGDDEQYF
TRBV5-4	TRBJ2-7	CASSWGQGDYEQYF
TRBV4-1	TRBJ2-1	CASSQPRGRGYNEQFF
TRBV19	TRBJ2-1	CASSMGGNGYNEQFF
TRBV13	TRBJ2-1	CASRLGAYNEQFF
TRBV7-9	TRBJ2-7	CASSSAGTASYEQYF
TRBV27	TRBJ1-6	CASSDHTNSPLHF
TRBV29-1	TRBJ1-2	CSAVGQSPWDGYTF
TRBV7-9	TRBJ2-3	CASSLSGTLVGGTDTQYF
TRBV4-2	TRBJ2-7	CASSQNSPEDEQYF
TRBV9	TRBJ1-5	CASSPDRSNQPQHF
TRBV7-8	TRBJ1-1	CASTFPSTGPNTEAFF
TRBV9	TRBJ1-2	CASSAGYGYTF
TRBV27	TRBJ1-1	CATSMVLNTEAFF
TRBV15	TRBJ2-4	CATSSGENIQYF
TRBV19	TRBJ2-1	CASTGASYNEQFF
TRBV19	TRBJ1-2	CASSMGQVGYGYTF
TRBV5-5	TRBJ1-1	CASSRDTTGDTEAFF
TRBV4-3	TRBJ2-3	CASSQDISTDTQYF
TRBV7-9	TRBJ2-7	CASSLVEGDRYEQYF
TRBV27	TRBJ2-2	CASSPLSGELFF
TRBV7-2	TRBJ2-1	CASSLSWTSGGAYNEQFF
TRBV6-5	TRBJ2-7	CASSYSTTREQYF
TRBV6-5	TRBJ2-4	CASSYSLADIQYF
TRBV19	TRBJ2-1	CASSIGLYNEQFF
TRBV27	TRBJ1-1	CASSPGLGGNTEAFF
TRBV7-7	TRBJ2-7	CASSYRAGGPYEQYF
TRBV14	TRBJ1-1	CASSQDRGMNTEAFF
TRBV27	TRBJ2-3	CASSSPDRDPDTQYF
TRBV28	TRBJ1-1	CASSHRGMNTEAFF
TRBV28	TRBJ2-5	CASSPRTARGETQYF
TRBV7-9	TRBJ1-4	CASSSLDSINEKLFF
TRBV5-8	TRBJ1-5	CASSVLPGDQPQHF
TRBV6-1	TRBJ2-1	CASSEDRSSYNEQFF
TRBV29-1	TRBJ2-7	CSVRRGTEQYF
TRBV28	TRBJ2-6	CASIGPTSKGPGANVLTF
TRBV2	TRBJ2-2	CASSGRSSTGELFF
TRBV7-6	TRBJ2-2	CASSLLTTGELFF
TRBV6-5	TRBJ1-2	CASSPRQGARGYTF
TRBV7-2	TRBJ2-1	CASSLNRGRTGEFF
TRBV7-9	TRBJ1-5	CASSLEPGNQPQHF
TRBV28	TRBJ2-7	CASSFPPSLAGESEQYF
TRBV5-1	TRBJ2-5	CASSPTGETQYF
TRBV7-2	TRBJ2-3	CASSLSGGAPDTQYF
TRBV27	TRBJ2-1	CASSVWGVHNEQFF
TRBV27	TRBJ1-1	CASGQRARGSAFF
TRBV5-6	TRBJ1-6	CASSLGDRPYNSPLHF
TRBV2	TRBJ2-1	CASPPAQGPSNEQFF
TRBV18	TRBJ1-1	CASSPPGGNTEAFF
TRBV4-3	TRBJ1-4	CASSKTGVNEKLFF
TRBV19	TRBJ2-3	CASSISGTSYSDTQYF